The next 18 T cell receptor beta chains were all read from a single sample in a study of shared clonotypes between healthy human individuals. Generated by immunoSEQ multiplex PCR, the TCRdb table keeps only in-frame clones and is missing some. The sample carries about 2.3 million clones, approximately 95% recorded once. The sequenced sample consisted of naive CD4+ T cells from PBMCs. Stated subset: CD45RA+ positively selected. These receptors came from a young man in good health. Some clones in this sample may be carry-over from other donors' samples.

The chain carries TRBV14 and TRBJ1-5, with D uncertain. Germline CDR1 SGHDN, CDR2 FVKESK. The CDR3 contains 13 residues. The ends were cut back, 0 bases at V and 5 bases at J, with 5 bases in the middle. The CDR3 sequence: CASSQDLHQPQHF. Written as DNA, the CDR3 is TGTGCCAGCAGCCAAGATCTCCATCAGCCCCAGCATTTT.

The genes are TRBV29-1 and TRBJ1-1; no clear D. Germline-derived CDR1 and CDR2 are SQVTM and ANQGSEA. The CDR3 consists of 14 residues. V shed 3 bases and J shed 1 base, with 12 bases lying between them. CDR3 loop: CSVDFWARNTEAFF. CDR3 DNA sequence: TGCAGCGTTGATTTTTGGGCCAGGAACACTGAAGCTTTCTTT.

The chain uses TRBV29-1 and TRBJ1-2, with no clear D. Germline-derived CDR1 and CDR2 are SQVTM and ANQGSEA. V lost 4 bases and J 8 bases, leaving 20 bases between the germline ends. CDR3 length: 14 amino acids. Written as DNA, the CDR3 is TGCAGCGTTGGGGCGGGAGGGTTAGGGCGCGGCTACACCTTC. Translated, it gives CSVGAGGLGRGYTF.

The V gene is TRBV5-1, the J gene TRBJ2-2, with 15 positions matching TRBD2. Germline CDR1 reads SGHRS; CDR2 reads YFSETQ. The length of the CDR3 is 18 residues. The V segment lost 3 bases and the J segment 7 bases; nucleotides outside the gene matches: 10. The DNA of the CDR3 is TGCGCCAGCAGCTCGCTTGGACTAGCGGGAGGGCTAGGCGGGGAGCTGTTTTTT. This gives the protein CASSSLGLAGGLGGELFF.

The chain uses TRBV30 and TRBJ2-4, with 9 bases lining up with TRBD2. The germline gives CDR1 GTSNPN, CDR2 SVGIG (reference sequence). CDR3 length: 16 residues. Unmatched junction bases numbered 8, after V lost 3 bases and J lost 2 bases. The CDR3 protein is CAWSPRLAGPKNIQYF. In DNA, the CDR3 is TGTGCCTGGAGCCCCCGCCTAGCGGGACCCAAAAACATTCAGTACTTC.

The chain links TRBV2 to TRBJ1-2, with D possibly matching TRBD1 (5 bases). The CDR3 sequence is 16 residues long. Germline-derived CDR1 and CDR2 are SNHLY and FYNNEI. V was trimmed by 0 bases and J by 0 bases, leaving 11 bases between them. CDR3 in DNA: TGTGCCAGCAGTGAAGCTGCCAGGGCCACTAACTATGGCTACACCTTC. Translating gives CASSEAARATNYGYTF.

This chain connects TRBV5-1 to TRBJ2-5, with TRBD2 matching over 8 bases. This CDR3 is built from 16 residues. Germline values: CDR1 SGHRS, CDR2 YFSETQ. V lost 1 base and J lost 4; bases outside the gene matches: 9. The CDR3 region has the DNA TGCGCCAGCAGCTTGCCTCAGGGTAGCGGGGCAGAGACCCAGTACTTC. It yields the protein CASSLPQGSGAETQYF.

The V call is TRBV6-1, the J call TRBJ1-1, with D perhaps TRBD1 (5 bases). The CDR3 runs 15 residues. Germline assignment: CDR1 MNHNS and CDR2 SASEGT. V was cut by 6 bases and J by 1 base, with 15 bases left in between. The CDR3 DNA reads TGTGCCAGCAGAATCAATCAGGGTGGGAACACTGAAGCTTTCTTT. Translated: CASRINQGGNTEAFF.

V usage is TRBV29-1 and J usage is TRBJ1-2; D possibly corresponds to TRBD1 (5 bases). V lost 7 bases and J lost 0, with 12 bases in between. From germline, CDR1 is SQVTM and CDR2 ANQGSEA. There are 13 residues in the CDR3. This chain's CDR3 is CSARGPSNYGYTF. DNA for the CDR3: TGCAGCGCGAGGGGACCTTCTAACTATGGCTACACCTTC.

The chain is built from TRBV2 and TRBJ2-1, with 13 bases fitting TRBD2. Looked up from germline, CDR1 is SNHLY and CDR2 is FYNNEI. Trimming cost V 7 bases and J 9 bases; bases outside gene matches: 6. This CDR3 has 14 amino acids. CDR3 sequence: CASTGLAGEGEQFF. The DNA of the CDR3 is TGTGCCAGCACAGGACTAGCGGGAGAGGGTGAGCAGTTCTTC.

Comments on this clone: Other DNA sequences in this sample translate to the same CDR3. The chain is built from TRBV20-1 and TRBJ1-1; D may be TRBD1 (5 bases). This CDR3 comprises 11 residues. Germline lookup yields CDR1 DFQATT and CDR2 SNEGSKA (reference sequence). Trimming removed 3 bases from V and 5 bases from J, with 7 bases in between. CDR3 sequence: CSARGVTEAFF. CDR3 in DNA: TGCAGTGCTAGGGGGGTGACTGAAGCTTTCTTT.

The rearrangement joins TRBV15 to TRBJ1-5; D is possibly TRBD1 (6 bases). The CDR3 extends over 16 amino acids. The germline V gene encodes CDR1 LNHNV and CDR2 YYDKDF (reference sequence). Trimming left V 5 bases short and J 6 bases short, with 20 bases between. The CDR3, as DNA: TGTGCCACCAGCTACTTCCGCGGAGGGGGGAGTCAGCCCCAGCATTTT. Translated, it gives CATSYFRGGGSQPQHF. Filled out from reference TRBV15 and TRBJ1-5, the complete variable domain reads DAMVIQNPRYQVTQFGKPVTLSCSQTLNHNVMYWYQQKSSQAPKLLFHYYDKDFNNEADTPDNFQSRRPNTSFCFLDIRSPGLGDTAMYLCATSYFRGGGSQPQHFGDGTRLSIL.

V usage is TRBV11-3 and J usage is TRBJ2-1, with TRBD2 matching 10 bases. V gave up 1 base and J gave up 9 bases; unmatched junction bases: 9. CDR1 and CDR2 (germline): SGHNT, YENEEA. The CDR3 sequence is 16 residues long. In nucleotides, the CDR3 is TGTGCCAGCAGCTTAGGGGCGCTAGCGGGAGTGGGTGAGCAGTTCTTC. Protein sequence: CASSLGALAGVGEQFF.

This chain links TRBV5-1 with TRBJ1-1; 9 bases match TRBD1. J lost 5 bases, V lost 4 bases, and 12 bases had no gene match. This CDR3 comprises 16 residues. Germline values: CDR1 SGHRS, CDR2 YFSETQ. CDR3 region: CASSPESGQGRTEAFF. CDR3 DNA: TGCGCCAGCAGCCCGGAATCGGGACAGGGAAGGACTGAAGCTTTCTTT.

The CDR3 DNA is TGTGCCAGCAGCGACATTCTAACCTACGAGCAGTACTTC. This translates into CASSDILTYEQYF. V usage is TRBV7-2 and J usage is TRBJ2-7, with no clear D. This CDR3 spans 13 amino acids. Germline V gene lookup returns CDR1 SGHTA and CDR2 FQGNSA. V lost 5 bases and J lost 2, with 10 bases in between.

This CDR3 is CSVTPPTGGYNEQFF. In nucleotides, the CDR3 is TGCAGCGTAACCCCACCGACAGGGGGCTACAATGAGCAGTTCTTC. The gene calls are TRBV29-1 and TRBJ2-1; 9 bases agree with TRBD1. The CDR3 is made up of 15 amino acids. The V gene's germline CDR1 is SQVTM and CDR2 ANQGSEA. Trimming cost V 6 bases and J 3 bases; bases outside gene matches: 9.

This clone occurred a few times. Other nucleotide sequences in the sample specify the same CDR3. V usage is TRBV2 and J usage is TRBJ1-5; the D is unclear. V lost 2 bases, J lost 5 bases, and 10 bases lay in between. The CDR3 sequence is 14 residues long. Germline V CDR1 and CDR2: SNHLY, FYNNEI. The DNA of the CDR3 is TGTGCCAGCAGTGAATCTGCTAGGGATCAGCCCCAGCATTTT. Its protein product is CASSESARDQPQHF.

V is TRBV7-9 and J is TRBJ1-2; a weak D match, TRBD1 (6 bases). The CDR3 is 15 amino acids. Germline assignment: CDR1 SEHNR and CDR2 FQNEAQ (reference sequence). The V gene lost 5 bases and the J gene lost 2 bases, with 15 bases spanning the gap. CDR3 region: CASSTLRGLNYGYTF. CDR3 DNA: TGTGCCAGCAGCACGCTCAGGGGTTTAAACTATGGCTACACCTTC. Full variable domain (rest looked up from reference TRBV7-9 and TRBJ1-2): DTGVSQNPRHKITKRGQNVTFRCDPISEHNRLYWYRQTLGQGPEFLTYFQNEAQLEKSRLLSDRFSAERPKGSFSTLEIQRTEQGDSAMYLCASSTLRGLNYGYTFGSGTRLTVV.